The 25 T cell receptor beta chains listed next were all sequenced from one sample in a study of regulatory T cells in long-lasting Graves disease. Building the TCR beta libraries relied on iRepertoire HTBI primers, and CDR3 regions underwent Arm-PCR. TCRdb reanalysed the multiplex PCR reads using MiXCR and keeps one entry per CDR3 protein. The sample has approximately 690,000 distinct CDR3 sequences, about 30% seen once. Time point: persistent/refractory GD, antithyroid drugs over 5 years with positive TRAb. With RNA extracted from PBMCs as input, the TCR library was made. The specimen was peripheral blood mononuclear cells (PBMCs), collected when the disease was refractory, from a patient treated with antithyroid drugs. The receptors were gathered from a female donor with Graves disease.

This clonotype has ten or more counts. The gene calls are TRBV28 and TRBJ1-3; D gene uncertain. This CDR3 region has 12 residues. V gave up 5 bases and J gave up 9 bases, with 11 bases separating them. Germline-derived CDR1 and CDR2 are MDHEN and SYDVKM. CDR3 sequence (DNA): TGTGCCAGCAGTCTCGCCCCTGGCACCATATATTTT. Its translation is CASSLAPGTIYF.

The chain joins TRBV11-2 to TRBJ2-7; 10 bases are shared with TRBD2. The V gene's germline CDR1 is SGHAT and CDR2 FQNNGV. The V gene end was trimmed by 5 bases and the J gene end by 2 bases; junction bases not matched to a gene: 12. This CDR3 has 17 residues. CDR3 sequence: CASSLGTSVLGAYEQYF. The CDR3 coding sequence is TGTGCCAGCAGCCTCGGGACTAGCGTTCTAGGGGCCTACGAGCAGTACTTC.

This clonotype was counted ten times or more. This chain connects TRBV12-3 or TRBV12-4 to TRBJ1-1; 8 nucleotides line up with TRBD1. The V segment lost 5 bases and the J segment 5 bases; nucleotides outside the gene matches: 7. CDR3 length equals 14 residues. The CDR3: CASSPTGGGTEAFF. The CDR3 DNA sequence: TGTGCCAGCAGTCCTACAGGGGGAGGAACTGAAGCTTTCTTT.

The chain uses TRBV3-1 and TRBJ1-1, with D perhaps TRBD1 (5 bases). This CDR3 spans 13 amino acids. Trimming removed 5 bases at V and 5 bases at J, with 12 bases between. Germline CDR1 and CDR2: LGHDT and YNNKEL (reference sequence). CDR3 in DNA: TGTGCCAGCAGCACCGTCCAGGGTACTGAAGCTTTCTTT. Translating gives CASSTVQGTEAFF.

This clonotype was detected many times. This chain links TRBV12-3 or TRBV12-4 with TRBJ1-5; TRBD1 might be the D (6 bases). With 3 bases removed from V and 4 bases from J, the gap between germline ends came to 13 bases. This CDR3 has 15 residues. CDR3: CASSFTGFGNQPQHF. CDR3 DNA: TGTGCCAGCAGTTTTACAGGGTTCGGGAATCAGCCCCAGCATTTT.

The rearrangement uses TRBV28 and TRBJ1-1; 10 bases map to TRBD1. The V and J ends lost 7 bases and 5 bases, in that order; junction bases with no gene match: 16. CDR3 length: 17 residues. Germline V gives CDR1 MDHEN, CDR2 SYDVKM. The DNA of the CDR3 is TGTGCCAGCATTAAGATCCTTCCGGGACAGGGGAAGACTGAAGCTTTCTTT. Translating gives CASIKILPGQGKTEAFF.

This clonotype was observed many times. This chain uses TRBV11-2 with TRBJ1-5; D is unclear. The germline gives CDR1 SGHAT, CDR2 FQNNGV. Between the trimmed V and J ends, which lost 0 bases and 0 bases, there was a span of 6 bases. This CDR3 is 15 amino acids long. The CDR3 is CASSLDGDSNQPQHF. In DNA, the CDR3 is TGTGCCAGCAGCTTAGATGGGGATAGCAATCAGCCCCAGCATTTT.

This chain connects TRBV28 to TRBJ1-1; D call uncertain. Germline V gene lookup returns CDR1 MDHEN and CDR2 SYDVKM. The CDR3 is 10 amino acids. Trimming shortened V by 11 bases and J by 3 bases, and 7 bases separated the two germline ends. CDR3 nucleotides: TGTGCCGCTGCCTACACTGAAGCTTTCTTT. This gives the protein CAAAYTEAFF.

The chain has TRBV7-9 and TRBJ2-1; TRBD2 agrees at 9 bases. V trimming: 5 bases; J trimming: 8 bases; junction bases outside the gene matches: 10. This CDR3 spans 15 amino acids. CDR1 and CDR2 (germline): SEHNR, FQNEAQ (reference sequence). CDR3 residues: CASSTGTSSNHEQFF. In DNA form, the CDR3 reads TGTGCCAGCAGCACAGGGACTAGCAGTAACCATGAGCAGTTCTTC.

J is TRBJ2-2 and V is TRBV6-1; possible D gene TRBD1, 6 bases. CDR1 MNHNS and CDR2 SASEGT come from the germline V gene. V lost 8 bases to trimming and J lost 2 bases, with 15 bases between them. The CDR3 spans 15 residues. In DNA form, the CDR3 reads TGTGCCAGCGGCGAGACCAGGGGAAACACCGGGGAGCTGTTTTTT. Protein product: CASGETRGNTGELFF.

This clonotype was counted a single time. V is TRBV7-9 and J is TRBJ1-6, with D tentatively TRBD1 (6 bases). This CDR3 comprises 15 residues. With 5 bases removed from V and 7 bases from J, the gap between germline ends came to 15 bases. CDR1 and CDR2 (germline): SEHNR, FQNEAQ (reference sequence). The CDR3: CASSPGGVSNSPLHF. Written as DNA, the CDR3 is TGTGCCAGCAGCCCGGGGGGCGTCTCGAATTCACCCCTCCACTTT.

This clonotype has just a few counts. The V and J genes are TRBV6-5 and TRBJ1-2, with TRBD1 matching 7 bases. Per germline, CDR1 MNHEY and CDR2 SVGAGI. J was trimmed by 6 bases and V by 0 bases; bases with no gene match: 7. CDR3 length: 15 amino acids. Here the CDR3 DNA reads TGTGCCAGCAGTTACTCGACAGTGACAGGGAATGGCTACACCTTC. This gives the protein CASSYSTVTGNGYTF.

This clonotype was counted between two and nine times. The chain is built from TRBV3-1 and TRBJ1-5, with 7 bases matching TRBD1. The CDR3 runs 15 residues. The junction had 2 bases not matched to a gene; V was cut back by 1 base and J by 2 bases. Germline CDR1 LGHDT, CDR2 YNNKEL (reference sequence). The CDR3 DNA follows: TGTGCCAGCAGCCAAGGCAGGGGGGGCAATCAGCCCCAGCATTTT. Translation gives CASSQGRGGNQPQHF.

V is TRBV12-3 or TRBV12-4 and J is TRBJ2-7, with 8 bases lining up with TRBD2. V dropped 2 bases and J dropped 5; count of bases not matched to a gene: 5. The CDR3 covers 14 residues. The CDR3 here is CASSLRSGSHEQYF. CDR3 bases: TGTGCCAGCAGTTTAAGGAGCGGGAGCCACGAGCAGTACTTC.

This clonotype appeared many times. The chain carries TRBV6-1 and TRBJ2-2; D remains ambiguous. The CDR3 has 14 amino acids. Per germline, CDR1 MNHNS and CDR2 SASEGT. V was trimmed by 2 bases and J by 7 bases, leaving 11 bases between them. The CDR3 loop is CASSERWAGGELFF. The DNA for the CDR3 is TGTGCCAGCAGTGAACGGTGGGCTGGCGGGGAGCTGTTTTTT.

A note on this clonotype: A much larger clone sits a single nucleotide away, making a read error possible. The chain is built from TRBV28 and TRBJ2-7, with a weak D call TRBD1 (6 bases). The germline V gene encodes CDR1 MDHEN and CDR2 SYDVKM. The CDR3 contains 13 residues. The V end was cut by 7 bases, the J end by 3 bases, with 13 bases between. The CDR3: CASNNTGHYEQYF. The CDR3 bases are TGTGCCAGCAATAACACAGGGCACTACGAGCAGTACTTC. Using reference TRBV28 and TRBJ2-7 for the parts outside the CDR3, the full variable domain is DVKVTQSSRYLVKRTGEKVFLECVQDMDHENMFWYRQDPGLGLRLIYFSYDVKMKEKGDIPEGYSVSREKKERFSLILESASTNQTSMYLCASNNTGHYEQYFGPGTRLTVT.

This rearrangement joins TRBV5-1 to TRBJ2-7; D tentatively reads TRBD1 or TRBD2 (5 bases each). The germline gives CDR1 SGHRS, CDR2 YFSETQ. The CDR3 runs 15 residues. V gave up 7 bases and J gave up 5 bases, with 22 bases separating them. As DNA, the CDR3 is TGCGCCAGCTCCACCCCAGGGATAGGACTGGACGAGCAGTACTTC. It yields the protein CASSTPGIGLDEQYF.

This chain's CDR3 is CAWGVGPTEAFF. CDR3 in DNA: TGTGCCTGGGGGGTGGGGCCCACTGAAGCTTTCTTT. The V gene is TRBV30, the J gene TRBJ1-1; TRBD1 might be the D (5 bases). The CDR3 has 12 residues. Germline values: CDR1 GTSNPN, CDR2 SVGIG (reference sequence). V was cut by 5 bases and J by 4 bases, with 11 bases left in between.

This clonotype has more than one count but fewer than ten. The chain is built from TRBV3-1 and TRBJ1-2; D gene ambiguous. With 1 base removed from V and 6 bases from J, the gap between germline ends came to 15 bases. Germline assignment: CDR1 LGHDT and CDR2 YNNKEL (reference sequence). CDR3 size: 15 residues. CDR3 nucleotides: TGTGCCAGCAGCCAAGCGGGAGGCAGAGGGAATGGCTACACCTTC. This codes for CASSQAGGRGNGYTF.

This chain links TRBV9 with TRBJ1-2; a weak D match, TRBD1 (5 bases). Germline V gene data show CDR1 as SGDLS and CDR2 as YYNGEE. V was pared by 0 bases and J by 4 bases, with 10 bases between. The CDR3 runs to 14 residues. This CDR3 is CASSVGQTLYGYTF. The CDR3 nucleotides are TGTGCCAGCAGCGTAGGACAGACCCTCTATGGCTACACCTTC.

This clonotype was seen more than once but under ten times. The rearrangement joins TRBV20-1 to TRBJ1-1, with unresolved D. Trimming removed 6 bases at V and 4 bases at J, with 12 bases between. The CDR3 extends over 12 amino acids. Germline V gene lookup returns CDR1 DFQATT and CDR2 SNEGSKA (reference sequence). For the CDR3, the DNA is TGCAGTGCCCCTCTCGTGAGCACTGAAGCTTTCTTT. As protein: CSAPLVSTEAFF.

The rearrangement uses TRBV10-3 and TRBJ1-5; D gene ambiguous. This CDR3 region has 17 residues. Between the trimmed V and J ends, which lost 0 bases and 5 bases, there was a span of 17 bases. Germline loops: CDR1 ENHRY, CDR2 SYGVKD. The CDR3 region has the DNA TGTGCCATCAGTGAGTCGTTGGAGGCAGCCCGTCATCAGCCCCAGCATTTT. It codes for CAISESLEAARHQPQHF.

The table lists this clonotype with a few counts. The V and J genes are TRBV7-9 and TRBJ1-5, with D maybe TRBD1 (5 bases). The CDR3 length is 16 residues. The germline CDR1 and CDR2 sequences are SEHNR and FQNEAQ (reference sequence). V dropped 0 bases and J dropped 4 bases, with 13 bases sitting between them. CDR3 coding DNA: TGTGCCAGCAGCTTAGCGGAGGTAGGGACTAATCAGCCCCAGCATTTT. It yields the protein CASSLAEVGTNQPQHF.

V and J are TRBV27 and TRBJ2-4; 8 positions match TRBD1. The CDR3 runs to 15 residues. Germline V gene lookup returns CDR1 MNHEY and CDR2 SMNVEV (reference sequence). The V and J ends lost 4 bases and 6 bases, in that order; junction bases with no gene match: 8. The CDR3, as DNA: TGTGCCAGCAGTTCCTCCGGGACAGGTGGAAACATTCAGTACTTC. Its translation: CASSSSGTGGNIQYF.

The table lists this clonotype with many counts. This chain uses TRBV28 with TRBJ1-2; 10 bases line up with TRBD1. Germline CDR1 MDHEN, CDR2 SYDVKM. This CDR3 comprises 17 residues. V dropped 1 base and J dropped 4; count of bases not matched to a gene: 9. The CDR3 protein is CASSLSRWDRGGYGYTF. CDR3 bases: TGTGCCAGCAGTTTATCCCGGTGGGACAGGGGCGGCTATGGCTACACCTTC.